Shown below are 27 T cell receptor beta chains from a single sample sequenced in a study of CD8+ T cells in alopecia areata. In each case, RNA was isolated and then reverse transcribed into cDNA as the sequencing template. The data were produced by immunoSEQ multiplex PCR, yet TCRdb's version contains in-frame clones alone and is incomplete. The table includes a few hundred thousand clones, around three fifths detected once. Treatment defined: oral pan-JAK inhibitor, 5-10 mg twice daily. Sequencing was performed on CD4+ T cells sorted from blood, taken at week 4, from a patient treated with tofacitinib. These receptors were taken from a human donor with alopecia areata.

V usage is TRBV29-1 and J usage is TRBJ2-7; no clear D. Germline V lookup: CDR1 SQVTM, CDR2 ANQGSEA. V lost 7 bases and J 1 base, leaving 11 bases between the germline ends. CDR3 length: 12 residues. The CDR3 sequence is CSGGFGSYEQYF. In DNA form, the CDR3 reads TGCAGCGGGGGATTTGGGTCCTACGAGCAGTACTTC.

In its sample, this clone was seen a few times. The chain links TRBV27 to TRBJ2-3; D is undetermined. V was cut by 0 bases and J by 3 bases, with 4 bases left in between. The germline V gene encodes CDR1 MNHEY and CDR2 SMNVEV (reference sequence). The CDR3 consists of 13 residues. The CDR3 region has the DNA TGTGCCAGCAGTTTATCGAAGACAGATACGCAGTATTTT. Amino acid sequence: CASSLSKTDTQYF.

Note on this clone: The sample contains more than one DNA sequence encoding this CDR3. V gene TRBV29-1 combines with J gene TRBJ2-7; TRBD2 agrees at 7 bases. J gave up 0 bases and V 4 bases, and 6 bases lay outside the gene matches. Germline V CDR1 and CDR2: SQVTM, ANQGSEA. The CDR3 spans 14 residues. CDR3 nucleotides: TGCAGCGTTGCCCCGGGGGGTAGCTCCTACGAGCAGTACTTC. Protein product: CSVAPGGSSYEQYF.

The V and J genes are TRBV18 and TRBJ2-1; possibly TRBD1 for D (5 bases). The CDR3 has 15 residues. Germline V gene sequence: CDR1 KGHSH, CDR2 LQKENI. V was clipped by 0 bases and J by 6 bases, with 12 bases between them. The CDR3 region is CASSPPTEPSNEQFF. CDR3 in DNA: TGTGCCAGCTCACCACCGACAGAACCGAGCAATGAGCAGTTCTTC.

This sequence joins TRBV27 and TRBJ2-1, with D perhaps matching TRBD1 (6 bases). Germline V CDR1 and CDR2: MNHEY, SMNVEV (reference sequence). The CDR3 runs to 14 residues. The V and J ends lost 2 bases and 5 bases respectively, with 10 bases between them. The CDR3 nucleotides are TGTGCCAGCAGTTTAGTATACAGGGACAATGAGCAGTTCTTC. Its translation: CASSLVYRDNEQFF.

The chain joins TRBV20-1 to TRBJ2-5, with no clear D. The CDR3 contains 11 residues. Germline V gene sequence: CDR1 DFQATT, CDR2 SNEGSKA (reference sequence). V dropped 7 bases and J dropped 1 base, with 7 bases sitting between them. The CDR3 DNA is TGCAGTGGTGAGGCCCAAGAGACCCAGTACTTC. It yields the protein CSGEAQETQYF.

This clone was counted a few times. The CDR3: CASSEDSPLHF. CDR3 sequence (DNA): TGTGCCAGCAGCGAAGATTCACCCCTCCACTTT. This chain uses TRBV5-5 with TRBJ1-6; D remains ambiguous. Germline CDR1 and CDR2: SGHKS and YYEKEE (reference sequence). The germline V and J ends were trimmed by 4 bases and 8 bases, with 4 bases remaining between them. The CDR3 covers 11 residues.

This chain uses TRBV29-1 with TRBJ1-2; no reliable D call. In germline, CDR1 is SQVTM, CDR2 ANQGSEA. The CDR3 contains 16 residues. V was pared by 4 bases and J by 4 bases, with 22 bases between. The CDR3: CSVGRSTSSLGYGYTF. The CDR3 DNA follows: TGCAGCGTTGGTAGGTCGACAAGCTCCTTGGGCTATGGCTACACCTTC.

In its sample, this clone was seen a few times. V is TRBV2 and J is TRBJ1-4; D is unclear. Trimming cost V 1 base and J 10 bases, with 10 bases left between them. The CDR3 runs 13 residues. CDR1 SNHLY and CDR2 FYNNEI come from the germline V gene. In DNA, the CDR3 is TGTGCCAGCAGTGAAGAGGCACCGGGAAAACTGTTTTTT. This sequence encodes CASSEEAPGKLFF.

In its sample, this clone was seen a few times. This rearrangement joins TRBV23-1 to TRBJ1-5; tentative D call: TRBD1 (6 bases). TRBV23-1 is placed among ORFs of uncertain function. This CDR3 has 14 residues. Trimming pared 4 bases from V and 4 bases from J, leaving 11 bases between. CDR3 amino acids: CASSLGAGNQPQHF. Here the CDR3 DNA reads TGCGCCAGCAGTCTGGGGGCGGGGAATCAGCCCCAGCATTTT.

The chain joins TRBV30 to TRBJ1-2; TRBD1 might be the D (5 bases). From germline, CDR1 is GTSNPN and CDR2 SVGIG (reference sequence). The CDR3 has 11 amino acids. V lost 5 bases and J lost 4, with 8 bases in between. CDR3 region: CAWQGSYGYTF. The DNA for the CDR3 is TGTGCCTGGCAGGGAAGCTATGGCTACACCTTC.

The V and J genes are TRBV19 and TRBJ2-2, with unresolved D. Germline V gene sequence: CDR1 LNHDA, CDR2 SQIVND (reference sequence). The CDR3 spans 11 residues. V was shortened by 8 bases and J by 1 base, with 2 bases between the two germline ends. The CDR3 DNA reads as TGTGCCAGTCAGAACACCGGGGAGCTGTTTTTT. As protein: CASQNTGELFF.

The V call is TRBV6-1, the J call TRBJ2-1; 8 bases agree with TRBD1. J lost 10 bases, V lost 5 bases, and 13 bases had no gene match. The V gene's germline CDR1 is MNHNS and CDR2 SASEGT. The CDR3 covers 15 residues. The CDR3: CASSWSETGAGEQFF. The CDR3 coding sequence is TGTGCCAGCAGTTGGTCGGAGACAGGGGCAGGCGAGCAGTTCTTC.

The chain carries TRBV29-1 and TRBJ1-2, with 9 nucleotides matching TRBD1. Trimming took 6 bases from V and 8 from J; bases not matched to a gene: 4. CDR3 length: 11 amino acids. The V gene's germline CDR1 is SQVTM and CDR2 ANQGSEA. The chain's CDR3 is CSVGQGIGYTF. The CDR3 region has the DNA TGCAGCGTGGGACAGGGTATCGGCTACACCTTC.

The CDR3 region has the DNA TGTGCCAGCAGTGAATTAGCAGGGCCTAGCACAGATACGCAGTATTTT. This encodes CASSELAGPSTDTQYF. This chain joins TRBV6-1 and TRBJ2-3, with D perhaps TRBD1 (5 bases). Per the germline V gene, CDR1 is MNHNS and CDR2 is SASEGT. The CDR3 is 16 residues long. V lost 2 bases and J 0 bases, leaving 12 bases between the germline ends.

The V and J genes are TRBV5-4 and TRBJ1-2; tentative D call: TRBD1 (5 bases). Germline V lookup: CDR1 SGHNT, CDR2 YYREEE (reference sequence). The CDR3 is made up of 15 amino acids. Trimming took 2 bases from V and 6 from J, leaving 17 bases between them. CDR3 nucleotides: TGTGCCAGCAGCTTAGGATTGGGGCGGCCCGATGGCTACACCTTC. Protein product: CASSLGLGRPDGYTF.

J is TRBJ2-5 and V is TRBV5-1; 12 bases agree with TRBD2. V shed 3 bases, J shed 2 bases, and the junction held 2 bases outside the gene matches. Germline loops: CDR1 SGHRS, CDR2 YFSETQ. This CDR3 has 15 amino acids. The CDR3, as DNA: TGCGCCAGCAGCTCCCTAGCGGGGGGGCAAGAGACCCAGTACTTC. Amino acids: CASSSLAGGQETQYF.

This chain connects TRBV2 to TRBJ1-4; D is possibly TRBD1 (5 bases). CDR1 is SNHLY, CDR2 FYNNEI, per germline. The length of the CDR3 is 12 residues. Trimming took off 3 bases at V and 8 bases at J, with 7 bases between the two ends. In DNA form, the CDR3 reads TGTGCCAGCAGTGATGGGGGGGAAAAACTGTTTTTT. Protein sequence: CASSDGGEKLFF.

This clone occurred a few times. This chain connects TRBV5-6 to TRBJ2-3; no clear D gene. V lost 0 bases to trimming and J lost 10 bases, with 12 bases between them. Per germline, CDR1 SGHDT and CDR2 YYEEEE. The CDR3 is 13 residues long. The CDR3 protein is CASSLAVLEAQYF. CDR3 nucleotide sequence: TGTGCCAGCAGCTTGGCCGTCCTCGAAGCGCAGTATTTT.

In its sample, this clone was seen once. V usage is TRBV7-2 and J usage is TRBJ1-2; weak D call: TRBD1 (6 bases). Trimming shortened V by 1 base and J by 3 bases, and 15 bases separated the two germline ends. CDR1 and CDR2 from the germline V gene are SGHTA and FQGNSA. This CDR3 spans 16 amino acids. This CDR3 is CASSLERTDGDYGYTF. In DNA, the CDR3 is TGTGCCAGCAGCTTAGAAAGGACAGACGGCGACTATGGCTACACCTTC.

This clone has just a few counts. The chain links TRBV2 to TRBJ1-1, with 8 bases aligning to TRBD1. Trimming removed 7 bases from V and 4 bases from J; junction bases left unmatched: 5. CDR1 and CDR2 (germline): SNHLY, FYNNEI. This CDR3 region has 13 residues. The CDR3 coding sequence is TGTGCCAGCACCTCAACAGGGGGCACTGAAGCTTTCTTT. Its protein is CASTSTGGTEAFF.

The gene calls are TRBV19 and TRBJ2-5; 7 bases fit TRBD1. The CDR3 covers 12 residues. With V trimmed by 10 bases and J by 4 bases, 6 bases remained unmatched. Germline CDR1 and CDR2: LNHDA and SQIVND (reference sequence). The CDR3: CATSGQRETQYF. CDR3 sequence (DNA): TGTGCCACCTCGGGACAGCGAGAGACCCAGTACTTC.

J is TRBJ2-5 and V is TRBV11-2; D call uncertain. The V gene's germline CDR1 is SGHAT and CDR2 FQNNGV. The ends were cut back, 2 bases at V and 4 bases at J, with 5 bases in the middle. The CDR3 is 12 residues long. The CDR3 loop is CASSLLSETQYF. The CDR3, as DNA: TGTGCCAGCAGCTTACTGTCAGAGACCCAGTACTTC.

This clone occurred a few times. V is TRBV29-1 and J is TRBJ2-3; D may be TRBD2 (5 bases). Germline values: CDR1 SQVTM, CDR2 ANQGSEA. This CDR3 is 15 amino acids long. Trimming stripped 4 bases from V and 4 bases from J, with 18 bases between. In DNA form, the CDR3 reads TGCAGCGTTGTGGTTCCGTCCTTGGGAGCAGATACGCAGTATTTT. Translating it yields CSVVVPSLGADTQYF.

The rearrangement uses TRBV25-1 and TRBJ2-4; no clear D. Trimming left V 3 bases short and J 0 bases short, with 12 bases between. The CDR3 runs to 16 residues. Looked up from germline, CDR1 is MGHDK and CDR2 is SYGVNS. CDR3 sequence: CASSDGAALAKNIQYF. For the CDR3, the DNA is TGTGCCAGCAGTGACGGTGCGGCCCTAGCCAAAAACATTCAGTACTTC.

This sequence joins TRBV29-1 and TRBJ1-1, with 8 bases fitting TRBD1. The CDR3 runs to 17 residues. Germline assignment: CDR1 SQVTM and CDR2 ANQGSEA. The V and J ends lost 1 base and 0 bases, in that order; junction bases with no gene match: 10. CDR3 nucleotides: TGCAGCGTTGAAGCCCAGGGAGGGACAGGTATGAACACTGAAGCTTTCTTT. It specifies CSVEAQGGTGMNTEAFF.

The V call is TRBV7-3, the J call TRBJ2-3; possible D gene TRBD2, 5 bases. The CDR3 runs 15 residues. The germline gives CDR1 SGHTA, CDR2 FQGTGA. With 5 bases removed from V and 4 bases from J, the gap between germline ends came to 16 bases. This CDR3 is CASSPSQTGADTQYF. The CDR3 DNA reads as TGTGCCAGCAGCCCATCACAGACCGGGGCAGATACGCAGTATTTT.